Following are 3 T cell receptor beta chains from one sample sequenced in a study of cytomegalovirus exposure and HLA in healthy donors. Primers for the PCR totalled 60 Vbeta and 13 Jbeta. Sequencing used immunoSEQ multiplex PCR; TCRdb keeps in-frame clones, though not all of them. The sample has under 300,000 clones, roughly 89% seen once; the top ten hold 4%. Material for sequencing was PBMCs. The source of these receptors is a middle-aged man in good health and CMV-seropositive.

The V and J genes are TRBV19 and TRBJ2-1, with 8 bases aligning to TRBD2. Germline CDR1 and CDR2: LNHDA and SQIVND (reference sequence). The CDR3 is 17 amino acids. The trim removed 0 bases at V and 4 bases at J, leaving 8 bases unmatched. The CDR3 is CASSIETGSGVYNEQFF. In DNA, the CDR3 is TGTGCCAGTAGTATAGAAACGGGTAGCGGGGTTTACAATGAGCAGTTCTTC.

This clone showed up just a few times. This specimen includes other DNA sequences encoding the same CDR3. The chain employs TRBV18 and TRBJ1-4; possibly TRBD1 for D (5 bases). Germline V gene data show CDR1 as KGHSH and CDR2 as LQKENI. Trimming took 2 bases from V and 2 from J, leaving 6 bases between them. CDR3 size: 14 residues. The CDR3 reads CASSPGATNEKLFF. The CDR3 DNA is TGTGCCAGCTCACCAGGGGCTACTAATGAAAAACTGTTTTTT.

This clone was picked up one time. The CDR3 DNA reads as TGTGCCAGCAGTCTGGGGTTAGCGGACCGGGAAGAGACCCAGTACTTC. Encoded protein: CASSLGLADREETQYF. The V call is TRBV28, the J call TRBJ2-5; tentatively, D is TRBD2 (6 bases). Germline V gene data show CDR1 as MDHEN and CDR2 as SYDVKM. CDR3 length: 16 amino acids. Trimming removed 5 bases at V and 3 bases at J, with 19 bases between.